This T cell receptor (beta chain) was sequenced for a study of cytomegalovirus exposure and HLA in healthy donors. To note about this clone: Its antigen remains unidentified.

Findings and caveats of the study: According to a subsequent analysis, TCR clusters from the first cohort were inclined to appear together in the 120 validation repertoires.

The V gene's germline CDR1 is SGHRS and CDR2 YFSETQ. V gave up 8 bases and J gave up 5 bases, with 12 bases separating them. This CDR3 is 12 amino acids long. Donors came from a validation cohort of some 110 subjects, distinct from the first 666-subject cohort. This table comes from immunoSEQ multiplex PCR, and its TCRdb copy is limited to in-frame clones, with some not included. Of some 150,000 clones listed, around nine tenths are singletons. The chain links TRBV5-1 to TRBJ2-3; possibly TRBD2 for D (6 bases). This clonotype was sampled from a woman aged 18-29 years in good health and CMV-seropositive. The sample taken for sequencing was PBMCs. The CDR3 sequence: CASSSRGDTQYF. The CDR3 DNA reads as TGCGCCAGTTCCTCGCGGGGAGATACGCAGTATTTT.